This entry concerns a single T cell receptor (beta chain). The target antigen is unknown. This entry belongs to a study of T cell responses to AZD1222 COVID-19 vaccine. Study-level results: There were repertoire samples only from the period after the peak T cell response. Per reports, nearly half of all spike-specific TCRs target regions that are unmutated in variants. Baseline seropositives among AZD1222 recipients totaled only 5 to 7.

Assay: immunoSEQ multiplex PCR; the TCRdb copy retains only in-frame clones and omits some. The sample holds 150,000 to 200,000 clones, around nine tenths seen once. Germline CDR1 reads LNHDA; CDR2 reads SQIVND (reference sequence). V gave up 6 bases and J gave up 2 bases; unmatched junction bases: 6. The CDR3 consists of 15 residues. The clonotype was recovered from an adult in good health. The chain has TRBV19 and TRBJ2-7; TRBD2 agrees at 11 bases. The sample consisted of peripheral blood, taken on day 0 of AZD1222 vaccination. The CDR3: CASRTAGLAAYEQYF. The CDR3 DNA is TGTGCCAGTAGAACCGCGGGACTAGCGGCCTACGAGCAGTACTTC.